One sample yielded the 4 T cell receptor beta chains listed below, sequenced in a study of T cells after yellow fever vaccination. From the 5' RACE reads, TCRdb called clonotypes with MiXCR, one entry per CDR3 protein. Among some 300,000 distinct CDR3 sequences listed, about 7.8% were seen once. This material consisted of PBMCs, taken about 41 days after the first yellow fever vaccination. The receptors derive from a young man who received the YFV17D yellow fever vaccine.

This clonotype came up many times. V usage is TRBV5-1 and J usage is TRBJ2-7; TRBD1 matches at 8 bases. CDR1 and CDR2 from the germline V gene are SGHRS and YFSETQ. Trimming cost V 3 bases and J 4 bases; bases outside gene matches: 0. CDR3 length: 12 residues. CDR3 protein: CASSWDRYEQYF. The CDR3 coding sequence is TGCGCCAGCAGCTGGGACAGGTACGAGCAGTACTTC.

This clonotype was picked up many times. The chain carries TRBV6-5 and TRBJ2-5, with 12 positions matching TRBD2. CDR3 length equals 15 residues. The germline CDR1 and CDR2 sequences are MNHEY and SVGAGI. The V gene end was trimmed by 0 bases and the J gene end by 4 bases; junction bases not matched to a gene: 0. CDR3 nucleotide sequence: TGTGCCAGCAGTTACTCGACTAGCGGGGGAGAGACCCAGTACTTC. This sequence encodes CASSYSTSGGETQYF.

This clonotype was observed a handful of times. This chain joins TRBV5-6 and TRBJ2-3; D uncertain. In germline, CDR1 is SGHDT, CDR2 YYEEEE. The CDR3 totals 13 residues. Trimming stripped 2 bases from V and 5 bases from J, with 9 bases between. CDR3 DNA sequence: TGTGCCAGCAGCTTCGGATACGAAGATACGCAGTATTTT. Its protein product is CASSFGYEDTQYF.

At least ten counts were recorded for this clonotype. Written as DNA, the CDR3 is TGCGCCAGCAGCCAAGGGGGGGTAAAGCCTTTCTTT. Translating it yields CASSQGGVKPFF. V gene TRBV4-1 combines with J gene TRBJ1-1; tentative D call: TRBD1 (5 bases). Germline lookup yields CDR1 MGHRA and CDR2 YSYEKL. The CDR3 contains 12 residues. Trimming left V 1 base short and J 12 bases short, with 12 bases between.